Following are 18 T cell receptor beta chains from one sample sequenced in a study of blood T cell repertoires in COVID-19. The repertoire was sequenced with immunoSEQ multiplex PCR; TCRdb's copy has only in-frame clones and lacks some. The sample carries 130,000 to 150,000 clones, 80% to 90% recorded once. Sequenced input: peripheral blood. The receptors come from a woman in her sixties with COVID-19, enrolled during active disease.

This clone was found a few times. The V gene is TRBV18, the J gene TRBJ1-2; D may be TRBD1 (6 bases). Germline V lookup: CDR1 KGHSH, CDR2 LQKENI. V was shortened by 3 bases and J by 0 bases, with 11 bases between the two germline ends. The CDR3 sequence is 15 residues long. Written as DNA, the CDR3 is TGTGCCAGCTCACCCACGACAGGATCTAACTATGGCTACACCTTC. It codes for CASSPTTGSNYGYTF.

The chain recombines TRBV18 with TRBJ2-7; 8 positions match TRBD1. CDR1 and CDR2 from the germline V gene are KGHSH and LQKENI. Unmatched junction bases numbered 8, after V lost 0 bases and J lost 4 bases. The CDR3 consists of 16 residues. The CDR3 loop is CASSPPLGQGVYEQYF. DNA for the CDR3: TGTGCCAGCTCACCACCTTTAGGACAGGGTGTTTACGAGCAGTACTTC.

The chain has TRBV7-8 and TRBJ1-1; perhaps TRBD1 as D (6 bases). This CDR3 contains 15 residues. Trimming left V 1 base short and J 0 bases short, with 9 bases between. Germline V gene data show CDR1 as SGHVS and CDR2 as FQNEAQ. The CDR3 here is CASSLVGDMNTEAFF. CDR3 bases: TGTGCCAGCAGCTTAGTAGGGGACATGAACACTGAAGCTTTCTTT.

This rearrangement joins TRBV7-8 to TRBJ2-7, with D unresolved. The germline gives CDR1 SGHVS, CDR2 FQNEAQ. This CDR3 has 13 residues. The germline V and J ends were trimmed by 2 bases and 6 bases, with 11 bases remaining between them. The CDR3 DNA follows: TGTGCCAGCAGCTTATTACGGTTCGGCGAGCAGTACTTC. Translating it yields CASSLLRFGEQYF.

This chain uses TRBV5-6 with TRBJ1-6, with D maybe TRBD1 (6 bases). The CDR3 length is 15 residues. Trimming removed 2 bases at V and 4 bases at J, with 10 bases between. Germline assignment: CDR1 SGHDT and CDR2 YYEEEE. CDR3 nucleotides: TGTGCCAGCAGCTTCTACAGGGAATATAATTCACCCCTCCACTTT. Translation gives CASSFYREYNSPLHF.

The CDR3 nucleotides are TGTGCCAGCAGTTTCGACGGAGATAGCAATCAGCCCCAGCATTTT. Its translation: CASSFDGDSNQPQHF. The chain combines TRBV27 with TRBJ1-5; D call uncertain. Deletions cut 3 bases from V and 0 bases from J, with 9 bases between. Germline values: CDR1 MNHEY, CDR2 SMNVEV (reference sequence). The CDR3 loop spans 15 amino acids.

This chain joins TRBV5-6 and TRBJ1-2, with D possibly TRBD1 on 6 matching bases. Trimming pared 2 bases from V and 2 bases from J, leaving 10 bases between. The CDR3 has 14 amino acids. The V gene's germline CDR1 is SGHDT and CDR2 YYEEEE. CDR3 DNA sequence: TGTGCCAGCAGCTTAACAGGGCGGAACTATGGCTACACCTTC. It specifies CASSLTGRNYGYTF.

The chain joins TRBV11-1 to TRBJ2-5, with TRBD2 identical over 7 bases. This CDR3 has 19 amino acids. Germline trimming cut 0 bases from V and 0 bases from J; bases unmatched to any gene: 13. Per germline, CDR1 SGHAT and CDR2 FQDESV (reference sequence). CDR3 in DNA: TGTGCCAGCAGCTTAGCCGCTCTACGACTTGCGGGGGACCAAGAGACCCAGTACTTC. Translating it yields CASSLAALRLAGDQETQYF.

The chain links TRBV7-8 to TRBJ2-7; 7 bases match TRBD1. Trimming cost V 5 bases and J 2 bases; bases outside gene matches: 6. CDR1 SGHVS and CDR2 FQNEAQ come from the germline V gene. This CDR3 is 14 amino acids long. The CDR3 spells CASSLRQGTYEQYF. CDR3 sequence (DNA): TGTGCCAGCAGCCTAAGACAGGGCACCTACGAGCAGTACTTC.

J is TRBJ1-5 and V is TRBV7-8; no clear D. The CDR3 sequence is 17 residues long. The germline V gene encodes CDR1 SGHVS and CDR2 FQNEAQ. Trimming took 5 bases from V and 0 from J, leaving 17 bases between them. The DNA of the CDR3 is TGTGCCAGCAGCCCACGGTTCGGCGGCTATAGCAATCAGCCCCAGCATTTT. It translates to CASSPRFGGYSNQPQHF.

The V and J genes are TRBV7-9 and TRBJ2-7; maybe TRBD2 (5 bases). Trimming took off 5 bases at V and 0 bases at J, with 14 bases between the two ends. The length of the CDR3 is 15 residues. CDR1 and CDR2 (germline): SEHNR, FQNEAQ (reference sequence). CDR3 residues: CASSTPDSFSYEQYF. CDR3 sequence (DNA): TGTGCCAGCAGCACCCCGGACTCTTTCTCCTACGAGCAGTACTTC.

This chain links TRBV12-3 or TRBV12-4 with TRBJ1-2, with a tentative D call TRBD1 (6 bases). This CDR3 contains 11 residues. V dropped 7 bases and J dropped 7 bases, with 10 bases sitting between them. The CDR3 nucleotides are TGTGCCAGCACCTTAGGGGGTGGCTACACCTTC. Its protein product is CASTLGGGYTF.

V and J are TRBV20-1 and TRBJ2-2; D is uncertain. Germline CDR1 reads DFQATT; CDR2 reads SNEGSKA (reference sequence). This CDR3 spans 11 amino acids. Trimming pared 3 bases from V and 6 bases from J, leaving 5 bases between. The CDR3 loop reads CSASRAGELFF. The CDR3 coding sequence is TGCAGTGCTAGTCGGGCCGGGGAGCTGTTTTTT.

The J gene is TRBJ2-1, the V gene TRBV6-5; 9 nucleotides match TRBD2. This CDR3 has 12 amino acids. After removal of 6 bases from V and 9 bases from J, the junction contained 3 bases not matched to a gene. CDR1 is MNHEY, CDR2 SVGAGI, per germline. The DNA of the CDR3 is TGTGCCAGCAGCCAACTAGCGGGTGAGCAGTTCTTC. Protein product: CASSQLAGEQFF.

The chain employs TRBV18 and TRBJ1-2, with D uncertain. The CDR3 has 15 residues. The V and J ends lost 0 bases and 3 bases respectively, with 11 bases between them. CDR1 is KGHSH, CDR2 LQKENI, per germline. CDR3 sequence (DNA): TGTGCCAGCTCACCACCGAGAGCGGAGTACTATGGCTACACCTTC. Encoded protein: CASSPPRAEYYGYTF.

CDR3 amino acids: CAWSVQLNTEAFF. Written as DNA, the CDR3 is TGTGCCTGGAGTGTACAGTTGAACACTGAAGCTTTCTTT. The rearrangement links TRBV30 to TRBJ1-1; D gene ambiguous. The CDR3 loop spans 13 amino acids. V was shortened by 0 bases and J by 0 bases, with 5 bases between the two germline ends. The germline gives CDR1 GTSNPN, CDR2 SVGIG (reference sequence).

This clone was counted only a few times. V and J are TRBV7-9 and TRBJ1-2; possibly TRBD1 for D (6 bases). Germline V gene sequence: CDR1 SEHNR, CDR2 FQNEAQ (reference sequence). V was trimmed by 5 bases and J by 4 bases, leaving 17 bases between them. CDR3 length: 15 amino acids. DNA for the CDR3: TGTGCCAGCAGCCCCAGGGCAGGGGTGGGCTATGGCTACACCTTC. It yields the protein CASSPRAGVGYGYTF. The complete variable domain, with remaining parts taken from reference TRBV7-9 and TRBJ1-2, reads DTGVSQNPRHKITKRGQNVTFRCDPISEHNRLYWYRQTLGQGPEFLTYFQNEAQLEKSRLLSDRFSAERPKGSFSTLEIQRTEQGDSAMYLCASSPRAGVGYGYTFGSGTRLTVV.

This clone has only a few counts. This chain connects TRBV19 to TRBJ2-7, with a possible D match to TRBD1 (5 bases). V was cut by 2 bases and J by 0 bases, with 8 bases left in between. This CDR3 comprises 14 residues. Per the germline V gene, CDR1 is LNHDA and CDR2 is SQIVND (reference sequence). The CDR3, as DNA: TGTGCCAGTAGTATAACCAGGGACTCCTACGAGCAGTACTTC. The encoded protein is CASSITRDSYEQYF.